The subject of this entry is one T cell receptor beta chain. The data were taken from a study of blood T cell repertoires in COVID-19. Study information: Specimens from acute and convalescent COVID-19 originated in the United States, Italy and Spain. Sources were T cells, B-cell-depleted T cells, or PBMCs; the material itself was cDNA or gDNA.

The germline V gene has CDR1 MNHEY and CDR2 SMNVEV (reference sequence). After removal of 0 bases from V and 8 bases from J, the junction contained 1 base not matched to a gene. This CDR3 spans 13 amino acids. In the authors' workflow: The authors estimated nucleated cell counts from reference gene primer amplification. The assay was immunoSEQ multiplex PCR, and TCRdb's table has in-frame clones only and misses some. V and J calls and clone size are those listed in that table; D and trimming were worked out from the DNA. The sample lists around 200,000 clones; about 83% were seen once. This clonotype was obtained from a woman aged 45 to 65 with acute or convalescent COVID-19. This rearrangement joins TRBV27 to TRBJ1-2, with 9 bases identical to TRBD1. Source material: peripheral blood. The CDR3 loop is CASSLSTGGGYTF. CDR3 coding DNA: TGTGCCAGCAGTTTATCTACAGGGGGCGGCTACACCTTC.